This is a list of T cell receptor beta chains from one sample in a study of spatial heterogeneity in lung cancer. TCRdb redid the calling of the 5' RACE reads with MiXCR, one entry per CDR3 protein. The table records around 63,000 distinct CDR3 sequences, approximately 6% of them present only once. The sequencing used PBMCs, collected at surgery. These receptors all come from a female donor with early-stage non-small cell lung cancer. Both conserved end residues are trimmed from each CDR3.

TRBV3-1	ASSHTSHGSPYEQY
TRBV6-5	ASSSSGTEIHYGYT
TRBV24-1	ATSDSGLPSDYNEQF
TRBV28	ASSLPRRDIQY
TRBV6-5	ASSYVAGARPSEQY
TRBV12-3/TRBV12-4	ASRPALGRGNYGYT
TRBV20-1	SARVLRGVKETQY
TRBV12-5	ASGLRVSYEQY
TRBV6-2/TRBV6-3	ASLAGVGTDTQY
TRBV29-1	SVEESRLGNTEAF
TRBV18	ASSPGADEAF
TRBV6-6	ASISGDTEAF
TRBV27	ASSSGTGDEQY
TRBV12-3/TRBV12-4	ASRLPQNTGELF
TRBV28	ASSDASGMRETQY
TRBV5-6	ASSFSLDEQY
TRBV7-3	ASSSRQGPNTGELF
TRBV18	ASSSTDNYGYT
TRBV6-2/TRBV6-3	ASHGTSKETQY
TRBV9	ASSVAGRYEQY
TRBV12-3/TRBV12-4	ASSLITGETEAF
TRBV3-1	ASSQTGTGVGYT
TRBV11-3	ASSLLIAKNIQY
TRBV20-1	SATPKRGRLETQY
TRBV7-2	ASSWGQVEQETQY
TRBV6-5	ASSYSQANYGYT
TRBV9	ASSVGGLSGYGYT
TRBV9	ASSVVGLLGYT
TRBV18	ASSPPSGSSQPQH